A single T cell receptor (beta chain) is shown here with its context. The antigen is unknown. PCR primers comprised 60 Vbeta and 13 Jbeta primers. Profiled with immunoSEQ multiplex PCR; TCRdb holds only in-frame clones, not every one. The data contain roughly 150,000 clones, approximately 70% of them singletons. The data were taken from a study of cytomegalovirus exposure and HLA in healthy donors. Study-level results: Presence/absence analyses supposed approximately even sequencing depth among donors. Analysis was carried out at a later point, and it linked a missense DCLRE1C variant to TCR beta V- and J-gene trimming.

The CDR3 loop spans 17 amino acids. V dropped 4 bases and J dropped 4; count of bases not matched to a gene: 14. Germline V gives CDR1 SGHNT, CDR2 YYREEE (reference sequence). The chain links TRBV5-4 to TRBJ2-1; 7 bases fit TRBD2. What was sequenced was PBMCs. The receptor was derived from a woman in her 30s in good health and CMV-seronegative. CDR3: CASSPGSQRGFYNEQFF. The CDR3, as DNA: TGTGCCAGCAGCCCGGGATCCCAGCGGGGCTTTTACAATGAGCAGTTCTTC. Full variable domain (rest looked up from reference TRBV5-4 and TRBJ2-1): ETGVTQSPTHLIKTRGQQVTLRCSSQSGHNTVSWYQQALGQGPQFIFQYYREEENGRGNFPPRFSGLQFPNYSSELNVNALELDDSALYLCASSPGSQRGFYNEQFFGPGTRLTVL.